What follows are 29 T cell receptor beta chains derived from one specimen sequenced in a study of immune cell composition in non-small cell lung cancer (dated by TCRdb to the late 2010s). Library preparation employed the immunoSEQ multiplex PCR assay. TCRdb's version of the immuneACCESS table is confined to in-frame rearrangements and falls short of the full clone set. An unresolved V gene accounts for under half of the shortfall where checked; the remainder is of unknown origin. In this sample the table shows some 5,000 clones, less than 80% of which occur a single time. The ten largest clones add up to around 10% of the sample. Sequenced input: lung tumor tissue. The source of these receptors is a human donor with non-small cell lung cancer.

V and J are TRBV7-8 and TRBJ2-5, with 7 bases lining up with TRBD2. Germline CDR1 and CDR2: SGHVS and FQNEAQ. Trimming removed 4 bases from V and 4 bases from J; junction bases left unmatched: 21. This CDR3 is built from 19 residues. The CDR3, as DNA: TGTGCCAGCAGCTCTATTCTGACCGGACTAGTGAGGAGTGGAGAGACCCAGTACTTC. Amino acids: CASSSILTGLVRSGETQYF.

The CDR3 nucleotides read TGTGCCATCAGTGCCCCCGCCGGGACAGGGGAGTATGGCTACACCTTC. It yields the protein CAISAPAGTGEYGYTF. The chain joins TRBV10-3 to TRBJ1-2; TRBD1 matches at 10 bases. Per the germline V gene, CDR1 is ENHRY and CDR2 is SYGVKD. The junction had 10 bases not matched to a gene; V was cut back by 4 bases and J by 5 bases. The CDR3 is made up of 16 amino acids.

The J gene is TRBJ1-6, the V gene TRBV10-1, with D possibly being TRBD1 (5 bases). The CDR3 spans 12 residues. Trimming removed 7 bases from V and 7 bases from J, with 8 bases in between. Per the germline V gene, CDR1 is WNHNN and CDR2 is SYGVQD (reference sequence). The CDR3 spells CASTYRNSPLHF. CDR3 DNA sequence: TGCGCCAGCACCTACAGGAATTCACCCCTCCACTTT.

This clone was observed a few times. The chain uses TRBV7-3 and TRBJ2-1, with TRBD1 matching over 7 bases. Trimming removed 1 base from V and 4 bases from J; junction bases left unmatched: 4. Germline loops: CDR1 SGHTA, CDR2 FQGTGA. The length of the CDR3 is 15 residues. CDR3 sequence: CASSLSGTAYNEQFF. The CDR3 DNA sequence: TGTGCCAGCAGCTTAAGTGGGACAGCTTACAATGAGCAGTTCTTC. Full variable domain (missing parts from reference TRBV7-3 and TRBJ2-1): GAGVSQTPSNKVTEKGKYVELRCDPISGHTALYWYRQSLGQGPEFLIYFQGTGAADDSGLPNDRFFAVRPEGSVSTLKIQRTERGDSAVYLCASSLSGTAYNEQFFGPGTRLTVL.

V gene TRBV10-3 combines with J gene TRBJ1-6; the D gene is possibly TRBD1 (5 bases). Germline V gene data show CDR1 as ENHRY and CDR2 as SYGVKD. Trimming took off 3 bases at V and 10 bases at J, with 10 bases between the two ends. The CDR3 is 13 amino acids. The CDR3 loop reads CAISDRVESPLHF. CDR3 sequence (DNA): TGTGCCATCAGTGACAGGGTAGAATCACCCCTCCACTTT.

The chain is built from TRBV4-3 and TRBJ1-3; D is unresolved. V lost 0 bases to trimming and J lost 1 base, with 7 bases between them. The CDR3 is 15 amino acids. The V gene's germline CDR1 is LGHNA and CDR2 YSLEER. Here the CDR3 reads CASSQEEGSGNTIYF. The CDR3 region has the DNA TGCGCCAGCAGCCAAGAAGAGGGATCTGGAAACACCATATATTTT.

The CDR3: CASRTSGGSNEQFF. CDR3 coding DNA: TGTGCCAGCAGGACTAGCGGGGGATCCAATGAGCAGTTCTTC. This chain links TRBV2 with TRBJ2-1, with 12 bases identical to TRBD2. Trimming at V came to 6 bases and at J to 6 bases, leaving 3 bases not matched to a gene. CDR1 SNHLY and CDR2 FYNNEI come from the germline V gene. This CDR3 is 14 amino acids long.

This chain uses TRBV7-8 with TRBJ2-3, with 12 nucleotides matching TRBD2. Trimming took 3 bases from V and 6 from J; bases not matched to a gene: 4. The CDR3 runs to 15 residues. Germline lookup yields CDR1 SGHVS and CDR2 FQNEAQ. This chain's CDR3 is CASSLASGGADTQYF. As DNA, the CDR3 is TGTGCCAGCAGCTTGGCTAGCGGGGGGGCGGATACGCAGTATTTT.

V gene TRBV28 combines with J gene TRBJ2-7, with 8 bases fitting TRBD1. Germline V gives CDR1 MDHEN, CDR2 SYDVKM. The ends lost 6 bases at V and 3 bases at J; junction bases unmatched: 7. The CDR3 has 14 residues. CDR3 in amino acids: CASRPGQGLYEQYF. As DNA, the CDR3 is TGTGCCAGCAGGCCTGGACAGGGACTCTACGAGCAGTACTTC.

The rearrangement joins TRBV7-9 to TRBJ2-5, with D tentatively TRBD1 (6 bases). The CDR3 totals 13 residues. V was clipped by 5 bases and J by 4 bases, with 11 bases between them. Germline CDR1 and CDR2: SEHNR and FQNEAQ (reference sequence). The CDR3 reads CASSPTGTETQYF. The CDR3 DNA sequence: TGTGCCAGCAGCCCTACAGGGACAGAGACCCAGTACTTC.

This clone was observed a single time. The chain carries TRBV23-1 and TRBJ2-5, with TRBD2 matching over 8 bases. TRBV23-1 is labeled an ORF, and its function is uncertain. After removal of 0 bases from V and 3 bases from J, the junction contained 9 bases not matched to a gene. The CDR3 consists of 17 residues. CDR3 coding DNA: TGCGCCAGCAGTCAATCAGGAGAAGCGGGGGCCAAAGAGACCCAGTACTTC. As protein: CASSQSGEAGAKETQYF.

V is TRBV5-8 and J is TRBJ2-5; 11 nucleotides agree with TRBD1. J was trimmed by 4 bases and V by 0 bases; bases with no gene match: 2. This CDR3 is 15 amino acids long. Germline CDR1 and CDR2: SGHTS and YDEGEE. The CDR3 DNA follows: TGTGCCAGCAGCTTGGGGACAGGGGGCGGAGAGACCCAGTACTTC. Translated: CASSLGTGGGETQYF.

The CDR3 loop reads CASSYSSGGSATQYF. For the CDR3, the DNA is TGTGCCAGCAGTTACTCTAGCGGGGGGTCTGCGACCCAGTACTTC. This chain uses TRBV6-5 with TRBJ2-5, with 10 bases aligning to TRBD2. This CDR3 region has 15 residues. The germline V gene has CDR1 MNHEY and CDR2 SVGAGI. Trimming removed 0 bases from V and 7 bases from J; junction bases left unmatched: 5.

The chain is built from TRBV4-1 and TRBJ2-1; 7 nucleotides match TRBD2. CDR1 and CDR2 from the germline V gene are MGHRA and YSYEKL. CDR3 length: 18 amino acids. V was clipped by 0 bases and J by 1 base; unmatched bases: 9. The CDR3 sequence: CASSQEGGGLRSYNEQFF. CDR3 bases: TGCGCCAGCAGCCAAGAGGGGGGGGGACTGCGATCCTACAATGAGCAGTTCTTC.

The chain recombines TRBV5-1 with TRBJ2-5; 16 bases agree with TRBD2. Germline V gene data show CDR1 as SGHRS and CDR2 as YFSETQ. The CDR3 has 18 residues. Trimming at V came to 1 base and at J to 5 bases, leaving 8 bases not matched to a gene. The CDR3 loop is CASSLSGTSGRARETQYF. The CDR3 coding sequence is TGCGCCAGCAGCTTGTCGGGGACTAGCGGGAGGGCGCGGGAGACCCAGTACTTC.

The rearrangement joins TRBV28 to TRBJ1-2; no firm D call. The CDR3 contains 14 residues. Germline lookup yields CDR1 MDHEN and CDR2 SYDVKM. Between the trimmed V and J ends, which lost 2 bases and 4 bases, there was a span of 11 bases. CDR3 sequence (DNA): TGTGCCAGCAGTTTAGGGAGAGGTGGCTATGGCTACACCTTC. As protein: CASSLGRGGYGYTF.

V and J are TRBV25-1 and TRBJ2-7, with 7 bases that match TRBD2. Unmatched junction bases numbered 5, after V lost 3 bases and J lost 3 bases. Germline V gene sequence: CDR1 MGHDK, CDR2 SYGVNS. The CDR3 extends over 14 amino acids. CDR3 DNA: TGTGCCAGCAGTGACTTAGCGGGTCACTACGAGCAGTACTTC. Translated: CASSDLAGHYEQYF.

The CDR3 DNA follows: TGTGCCAGCAGTTACTCGAAACAGGGATTTACCTACGAGCAGTACTTC. This encodes CASSYSKQGFTYEQYF. The chain joins TRBV6-5 to TRBJ2-7, with D possibly matching TRBD1 (6 bases). Germline V gives CDR1 MNHEY, CDR2 SVGAGI. The CDR3 covers 16 residues. The V end was cut by 0 bases, the J end by 2 bases, with 14 bases between.

This chain uses TRBV5-4 with TRBJ2-1; 8 nucleotides match TRBD2. Germline V gene sequence: CDR1 SGHNT, CDR2 YYREEE (reference sequence). The CDR3 runs 15 residues. The V segment lost 3 bases and the J segment 2 bases; nucleotides outside the gene matches: 4. CDR3 region: CASSSQRETYNEQFF. The DNA of the CDR3 is TGTGCCAGCAGCTCCCAGCGGGAGACCTACAATGAGCAGTTCTTC.

The V and J genes are TRBV19 and TRBJ1-2; 9 bases map to TRBD1. The J segment lost 4 bases and the V segment lost 2 bases, leaving 5 bases of the junction unmatched. This CDR3 contains 15 residues. Per germline, CDR1 LNHDA and CDR2 SQIVND (reference sequence). The CDR3, as DNA: TGTGCCAGTAGTATAACCGGGACAGGGTCCTATGGCTACACCTTC. It encodes CASSITGTGSYGYTF.

This chain links TRBV9 with TRBJ1-4; tentatively, D is TRBD1 (5 bases). Trimming cost V 3 bases and J 0 bases, with 15 bases left between them. CDR3 length: 17 amino acids. The germline CDR1 and CDR2 sequences are SGDLS and YYNGEE. The CDR3 loop is CASSGGEGFATNEKLFF. Here the CDR3 DNA reads TGTGCCAGCAGCGGGGGGGAAGGCTTTGCAACTAATGAAAAACTGTTTTTT.

The chain is built from TRBV5-4 and TRBJ1-2; D is uncertain. The length of the CDR3 is 11 residues. CDR1 and CDR2 from the germline V gene are SGHNT and YYREEE (reference sequence). V lost 7 bases and J 1 base, leaving 5 bases between the germline ends. The CDR3 spells CASGLNYGYTF. The CDR3 nucleotides are TGTGCCAGCGGCCTTAACTATGGCTACACCTTC.

V usage is TRBV28 and J usage is TRBJ2-2, with D possibly matching TRBD2 (6 bases). V was clipped by 2 bases and J by 5 bases, with 9 bases between them. The CDR3 covers 14 residues. Germline loops: CDR1 MDHEN, CDR2 SYDVKM. Here the CDR3 DNA reads TGTGCCAGCAGTTTACCGGGAGAGACCGGGGAGCTGTTTTTT. Amino acid sequence: CASSLPGETGELFF.

The chain links TRBV27 to TRBJ1-2; D uncertain. Germline CDR1 and CDR2: MNHEY and SMNVEV (reference sequence). Trimming shortened V by 4 bases and J by 6 bases, and 12 bases separated the two germline ends. The CDR3 runs to 13 residues. The CDR3 loop is CASSSSGLNGYTF. The CDR3 nucleotides read TGTGCCAGCAGTTCTTCAGGACTTAATGGCTACACCTTC.

The chain couples TRBV9 to TRBJ2-1, with TRBD2 identical over 8 bases. Looked up from germline, CDR1 is SGDLS and CDR2 is YYNGEE. The length of the CDR3 is 16 residues. After removal of 2 bases from V and 5 bases from J, the junction contained 9 bases not matched to a gene. DNA for the CDR3: TGTGCCAGCAGCGTCACCGGGACTAGTCACGACAATGAGCAGTTCTTC. It yields the protein CASSVTGTSHDNEQFF.

This clone was seen only a few times. The J gene is TRBJ2-1, the V gene TRBV5-4; D uncertain. Germline values: CDR1 SGHNT, CDR2 YYREEE (reference sequence). V shed 1 base and J shed 7 bases, with 9 bases lying between them. This CDR3 comprises 13 residues. CDR3 protein: CASSLRGANEQFF. CDR3 DNA: TGTGCCAGCAGCTTGCGAGGAGCGAATGAGCAGTTCTTC.

This clone was recorded only once. The genes are TRBV28 and TRBJ2-7; TRBD1 matches at 9 bases. The V gene end was trimmed by 6 bases and the J gene end by 0 bases; junction bases not matched to a gene: 9. Germline V gene data show CDR1 as MDHEN and CDR2 as SYDVKM. The length of the CDR3 is 16 residues. The CDR3 sequence: CASRQTGTGSSYEQYF. The CDR3 DNA follows: TGTGCCAGCAGGCAGACCGGGACAGGGAGCTCCTACGAGCAGTACTTC.

This chain joins TRBV27 and TRBJ2-3; TRBD2 aligns across 7 bases. This CDR3 is built from 16 residues. V dropped 5 bases and J dropped 2; count of bases not matched to a gene: 10. Germline V CDR1 and CDR2: MNHEY, SMNVEV (reference sequence). The CDR3 sequence is CASSGELAFTTDTQYF. The CDR3 DNA reads as TGTGCCAGCAGTGGAGAACTAGCGTTTACCACAGATACGCAGTATTTT.

The V and J genes are TRBV7-7 and TRBJ1-3; D is unclear. From germline, CDR1 is SSHAT and CDR2 FNYEAQ (reference sequence). Trimming pared 1 base from V and 4 bases from J, leaving 17 bases between. The CDR3 is 17 residues long. CDR3 nucleotide sequence: TGTGCCAGCAGCTTAGTACAGCATGATATAAGGGGAAACACCATATATTTT. It codes for CASSLVQHDIRGNTIYF.